This T cell receptor (beta chain) was sequenced for a study of identifying expanded T cells in peripheral blood. Healthy donors had no documented immune events, such as infections, while sampled. Sequencing was performed with immunoSEQ multiplex PCR; in TCRdb, only in-frame clones are kept and a portion is missing. There are more than 70,000 clones in the sample; around 86% occur only once, and 5.6% lies in the top ten. Trimming pared 3 bases from V and 4 bases from J, leaving 8 bases between. The CDR3 consists of 12 residues. Germline CDR1 and CDR2: SGHTS and YDEGEE. Sequenced input: blood. The chain links TRBV5-8 to TRBJ2-7; TRBD1 might be the D (5 bases). This TCR was recovered from a person aged 18 to 75 in good health. The CDR3 sequence: CASSSRAYEQYF. The CDR3 nucleotides read TGTGCCAGCAGCTCCAGGGCGTACGAGCAGTACTTC.